The entry below describes one T cell receptor beta chain. This clonotype appeared many times. Its binding antigen is unknown. Base qualities are not at hand, and no much larger clone is one base apart. CDR1 is given as MNHEY and CDR2 as SVGAGI, both from the germline V gene. At the junction V is shortened by 4 bases and J by 5 bases, with 14 bases in between. Measured from the cysteine to the phenylalanine, the CDR3 is 14 residues long. The read is trimmed to its CDR3 DNA, 42 bases read in frame from base 1. This record comes from a study of T-cell reconstitution after alpha-beta-depleted transplantation in children (dated by TCRdb to about 2016). In the study overall: Using TCR repertoire profiling, the study followed T-cell immune reconstitution in a quantitative way in children after TCRalphabeta/CD19-depleted allogeneic hematopoietic cell transplantation.

Receptor amplification or capture employed PCR. TCRdb names Illumina HiSeq 2500 as the instrument used. To normalize quantification of the TCRbeta repertoire, the TCR libraries were built with molecular barcoding that relied on unique molecular identifiers. Clones were called with MiXCR by TCRdb after fastp trimmed the public reads at Q25, and only in-frame beta chains were retained. Rows are unified per CDR3 protein, each entry keeping the most common DNA and genes. The table for this sample lists more than 550,000 distinct CDR3 sequences; 10% of them were counted only once. Of the sample, 3.5% to 5% is held by the ten largest clones.

This receptor chain uses TRBV6-5 and TRBJ2-5, with a weak D call of TRBD1 (5 bases match). The sequence came from a human donor who donated a stem cell graft to a child with acute myeloid leukemia. Sequences were derived from PBMCs from the stem cell graft donor, sampled from the stem cell graft. The DNA sequence reads TGTGCCAGCAGTTCAAGGGGATTCCCGGAGACCCAGTACTTC. This codes for CASSSRGFPETQYF.